A selection of T cell receptor beta chains follows, all from one sample in a study of blood T cell repertoires in COVID-19. Repertoires were generated with immunoSEQ multiplex PCR, while TCRdb's copy carries only in-frame clones and drops some. The data hold fewer than 50,000 clones, with around 85% observed a single time. The sequencing sample was made of peripheral blood. The receptors were gathered from a man in his fifties with active COVID-19. Both conserved end residues are part of each CDR3. Fields, in order: J gene, D gene, V gene, clone size, CDR3 DNA, CDR3 protein. The D gene is left open where the match is weak. For some rows the clone size is stated as once, few or many, or as a class when expanded; others skip it.

J: TRBJ2-3
D: TRBD1
V: TRBV5-5
size: NA
DNA: TGTGCCAGCAGTCGGAGGACAGGGATAAGCACAGATACGCAGTATTTT
CDR3: CASSRRTGISTDTQYF

J: TRBJ1-4
D: NA
V: TRBV4-3
size: NA
DNA: TGCGCCAGCAGCCACGCAACAGAGAATGAAAAACTGTTTTTT
CDR3: CASSHATENEKLFF

J: TRBJ1-1
D: TRBD1
V: TRBV2
size: once
DNA: TGTGCCAGCACCGACAGGGGGGGGAACACTGAAGCTTTCTTT
CDR3: CASTDRGGNTEAFF

J: TRBJ1-4
D: NA
V: TRBV5-1
size: NA
DNA: TGCGCCAGCAGCTTGGGGCAGGGAAATGAAAAACTGTTTTTT
CDR3: CASSLGQGNEKLFF

J: TRBJ2-7
D: TRBD1
V: TRBV27
size: NA
DNA: TGTGCCAGCAGGCGACAGGGTTCGGGTGGCGAGCAGTACTTC
CDR3: CASRRQGSGGEQYF

J: TRBJ1-1
D: NA
V: TRBV28
size: NA
DNA: TGTGCCAGCAGTACCTCAGGGTGGAACACTGAAGCTTTCTTT
CDR3: CASSTSGWNTEAFF

J: TRBJ1-3
D: NA
V: TRBV7-8
size: NA
DNA: TGTGCCAGCAGCTTAAGCCCCTCTGGAAACACCATATATTTT
CDR3: CASSLSPSGNTIYF

J: TRBJ1-5
D: NA
V: TRBV2
size: NA
DNA: TGTGCCAGCAGTGAACAGGGGAGAGGCAATCAGCCCCAGCATTTT
CDR3: CASSEQGRGNQPQHF

J: TRBJ1-4
D: NA
V: TRBV15
size: NA
DNA: TGTGCCACCAGCAGAGATGGGGGCAGCAATGAAAAACTGTTTTTT
CDR3: CATSRDGGSNEKLFF

J: TRBJ2-7
D: NA
V: TRBV4-1
size: NA
DNA: TGCGCCAGCAGCCAAGGTGGAGGCAACGAGCAGTACTTC
CDR3: CASSQGGGNEQYF

J: TRBJ2-2
D: TRBD2
V: TRBV5-1
size: NA
DNA: TGCGCCAGCAGCCGGACTAGCGGGGGGGCGGTTGACACCGGGGAGCTGTTTTTT
CDR3: CASSRTSGGAVDTGELFF

J: TRBJ1-5
D: TRBD1
V: TRBV27
size: few
DNA: TGTGCCAGCAGTTTTACAGGGGGTGGTCAGCCCCAGCATTTT
CDR3: CASSFTGGGQPQHF

J: TRBJ1-1
D: NA
V: TRBV7-9
size: NA
DNA: TGTGCCAGCAGGGGAGATCGGGCTGAAGCTTTCTTT
CDR3: CASRGDRAEAFF

J: TRBJ1-2
D: NA
V: TRBV4-3
size: NA
DNA: TGCGCCAGCAGCCAAAGCCAGGGTTGGACGGCCAATGGCTACACCTTC
CDR3: CASSQSQGWTANGYTF

J: TRBJ2-7
D: TRBD1
V: TRBV6-5
size: NA
DNA: TGTGCCAGCAGTTACCTTGGGACAGGGGTTGGCGAGCAGTACTTC
CDR3: CASSYLGTGVGEQYF

J: TRBJ2-3
D: TRBD2
V: TRBV7-2
size: NA
DNA: TGTGCCAGCAGTGGACTAGCGGGGGCCGCAGATACGCAGTATTTT
CDR3: CASSGLAGAADTQYF

J: TRBJ2-7
D: NA
V: TRBV5-1
size: NA
DNA: TGCGCCAGCTCGAGCGACCTCTTCTACGAGCAGTACTTC
CDR3: CASSSDLFYEQYF

J: TRBJ2-7
D: NA
V: TRBV12-3/TRBV12-4
size: NA
DNA: TGTGCCAGCAGTTTTGGGGGGAGCGAGCAGTACTTC
CDR3: CASSFGGSEQYF

J: TRBJ1-4
D: NA
V: TRBV12-2
size: NA
DNA: TGTGCAAGTCGCTCGCGGGTCCAGGGGGCTAATGAAAAACTGTTTTTT
CDR3: CASRSRVQGANEKLFF

J: TRBJ2-1
D: NA
V: TRBV2
size: NA
DNA: TGTGCCAGCAGTGGTACAGATAATGAGCAGTTCTTC
CDR3: CASSGTDNEQFF